Below are 9 T cell receptor beta chains sequenced from a single sample in a study of cytomegalovirus exposure and HLA in healthy donors. Both 60 Vbeta primers and 13 Jbeta primers went into the PCR. Using immunoSEQ multiplex PCR, the repertoire was profiled, and TCRdb retains in-frame clones only, with some absent. Counted here are under 150,000 clones, about 80% occurring once; the ten biggest clones make up approximately 1.3%. The sequenced sample was PBMCs. These receptors came from a male donor in good health and CMV-seropositive.

This chain uses TRBV7-9 with TRBJ2-1, with 7 bases identical to TRBD1. V lost 4 bases and J lost 2; bases outside the gene matches: 5. Germline assignment: CDR1 SEHNR and CDR2 FQNEAQ (reference sequence). The CDR3 runs 15 residues. CDR3 sequence: CASSSWTGAYNEQFF. The CDR3 bases are TGTGCCAGCAGCTCGTGGACAGGAGCCTACAATGAGCAGTTCTTC.

This CDR3 is CASSEGDSETDTQYF. The CDR3 DNA follows: TGTGCCAGCAGTGAAGGGGACAGTGAGACAGATACGCAGTATTTT. The rearrangement joins TRBV6-1 to TRBJ2-3; the match to TRBD1 covers 7 bases. The ends lost 1 base at V and 3 bases at J; junction bases unmatched: 4. This CDR3 has 15 residues. CDR1 is MNHNS, CDR2 SASEGT, per germline.

This rearrangement joins TRBV4-1 to TRBJ2-3; TRBD2 might be the D (6 bases). The V gene's germline CDR1 is MGHRA and CDR2 YSYEKL. CDR3 length: 16 amino acids. The V gene lost 2 bases and the J gene lost 2 bases, with 14 bases spanning the gap. The CDR3 region is CASSQPSRDPTDTQYF. The CDR3 coding sequence is TGCGCCAGCAGCCAACCCTCGCGGGACCCCACAGATACGCAGTATTTT.

For the CDR3, the DNA is TGTGCCAGCAGCGTAGACGGTAGCGGGAATGAGCAGTTCTTC. Protein: CASSVDGSGNEQFF. V usage is TRBV9 and J usage is TRBJ2-1, with 7 bases identical to TRBD2. Germline CDR1 SGDLS, CDR2 YYNGEE. J gave up 7 bases and V 0 bases, and 4 bases lay outside the gene matches. This CDR3 is built from 14 residues.

CDR3 DNA sequence: TGTGCCAGCAGTGAACGGGGCGGGGGGACCTACAATGAGCAGTTCTTC. Amino acids: CASSERGGGTYNEQFF. V and J are TRBV2 and TRBJ2-1, with 8 positions matching TRBD2. The ends lost 2 bases at V and 2 bases at J; junction bases unmatched: 5. The CDR3 covers 16 residues. The germline CDR1 and CDR2 sequences are SNHLY and FYNNEI. Together with reference TRBV2 and TRBJ2-1, the CDR3 gives the full variable domain: EPEVTQTPSHQVTQMGQEVILRCVPISNHLYFYWYRQILGQKVEFLVSFYNNEISEKSEIFDDQFSVERPDGSNFTLKIRSTKLEDSAMYFCASSERGGGTYNEQFFGPGTRLTVL.

Comment on this clone: At one boundary the junction diverges from the germline segment, which might be a read error. Other DNA sequences within the sample encode an identical CDR3. The chain couples TRBV11-1 to TRBJ2-1; the match to TRBD2 covers 9 bases. The germline V gene has CDR1 SGHAT and CDR2 FQDESV (reference sequence). This CDR3 spans 15 amino acids. The CDR3 DNA is TGCGCCAGCAGCCATCATAGCGGGGGCTACAATGAGCAGTTCTTC. Translated: CASSHHSGGYNEQFF.

The rearrangement joins TRBV6-1 to TRBJ2-3; D is unresolved. V was trimmed by 0 bases and J by 2 bases, leaving 9 bases between them. Germline loops: CDR1 MNHNS, CDR2 SASEGT. CDR3 length equals 15 residues. The CDR3 sequence: CASSEAESYTDTQYF. The CDR3 DNA is TGTGCCAGCAGTGAAGCTGAGTCCTACACAGATACGCAGTATTTT.

This chain joins TRBV28 and TRBJ2-7, with 11 bases fitting TRBD2. The CDR3 totals 17 residues. From germline, CDR1 is MDHEN and CDR2 SYDVKM. The V and J ends lost 2 bases and 0 bases, in that order; junction bases with no gene match: 6. This chain's CDR3 is CASSLPGLADDSYEQYF. DNA for the CDR3: TGTGCCAGCAGTTTACCGGGACTAGCGGACGACTCCTACGAGCAGTACTTC.

The chain joins TRBV4-1 to TRBJ1-1; 9 bases match TRBD1. Unmatched junction bases numbered 10, after V lost 4 bases and J lost 4 bases. The germline V gene encodes CDR1 MGHRA and CDR2 YSYEKL. The CDR3 contains 16 residues. The CDR3 is CASSLSPGQGGTEAFF. In DNA, the CDR3 is TGCGCCAGCAGCCTTAGCCCGGGACAGGGAGGCACTGAAGCTTTCTTT.